These 18 T cell receptor beta chains originate from one sample sequenced in a study of T cell responses to AZD1222 COVID-19 vaccine. Sequencing was performed with immunoSEQ multiplex PCR; in TCRdb, only in-frame clones are kept and a portion is missing. The sample yields around 110,000 clones, around 93% seen once. The starting material was peripheral blood, obtained 28 days after the second AZD1222 dose. All receptors come from an adult who received the AZD1222 COVID-19 vaccine.

This sequence joins TRBV6-5 and TRBJ2-7, with 7 bases identical to TRBD1. The germline V gene encodes CDR1 MNHEY and CDR2 SVGAGI. Losses at the gene ends were 8 bases for V and 4 bases for J; bases not matched to a gene: 11. The CDR3 has 14 residues. The CDR3 region is CASRSRQGLYEQYF. In DNA form, the CDR3 reads TGTGCCAGCCGAAGCAGACAGGGTTTGTACGAGCAGTACTTC.

This clone occurred once. The J gene is TRBJ1-2, the V gene TRBV3-1 (or the pseudogene TRBV3-2); D unresolved. The germline V and J ends were trimmed by 0 bases and 4 bases, with 12 bases remaining between them. The germline V gene has CDR1 LGHDT and CDR2 YNNKEL (reference sequence). This CDR3 is 15 amino acids long. The CDR3 coding sequence is TGTGCCAGCAGCCAAGAAGTCAGGCCCATCTATGGCTACACCTTC. This codes for CASSQEVRPIYGYTF.

The V and J genes are TRBV24-1 and TRBJ2-7; D not resolved. The germline V gene has CDR1 KGHDR and CDR2 SFDVKD. The CDR3 has 12 residues. The germline V and J ends were trimmed by 1 base and 5 bases, with 5 bases remaining between them. DNA of the CDR3: TGTGCCACCAGTGATTTAGCGAACGAGCAGTACTTC. This encodes CATSDLANEQYF.

V and J are TRBV6-6 and TRBJ2-1; 9 bases agree with TRBD1. The CDR3 contains 16 residues. From germline, CDR1 is MNHNY and CDR2 SVGAGI (reference sequence). After removal of 2 bases from V and 6 bases from J, the junction contained 8 bases not matched to a gene. The CDR3, as DNA: TGTGCCAGCAGTTACCCGACGGGACAGGGAAGCAATGAGCAGTTCTTC. Translating it yields CASSYPTGQGSNEQFF.

The chain has TRBV3-1 (or the pseudogene TRBV3-2) and TRBJ2-5; 7 bases map to TRBD2. With V trimmed by 0 bases and J by 0 bases, 7 bases remained unmatched. The germline V gene encodes CDR1 LGHDT and CDR2 YNNKEL (reference sequence). The length of the CDR3 is 17 residues. Here the CDR3 DNA reads TGTGCCAGCAGCCAAGATTTCCGGCGGGAGTACCAAGAGACCCAGTACTTC. Its translation is CASSQDFRREYQETQYF.

The gene calls are TRBV5-1 and TRBJ1-3; 8 positions match TRBD1. Looked up from germline, CDR1 is SGHRS and CDR2 is YFSETQ. V gave up 3 bases and J gave up 0 bases; unmatched junction bases: 2. The length of the CDR3 is 15 residues. CDR3 in DNA: TGCGCCAGCAGCTCGGACAGGGTCTCTGGAAACACCATATATTTT. It encodes CASSSDRVSGNTIYF.

The chain has TRBV6-5 and TRBJ1-2; D perhaps matches TRBD1 (6 bases). Trimming removed 4 bases from V and 7 bases from J, with 16 bases in between. The CDR3 has 14 amino acids. CDR1 and CDR2 (germline): MNHEY, SVGAGI. The CDR3 sequence: CASSLHSGEVGYTF. CDR3 nucleotide sequence: TGTGCCAGCAGTTTGCATTCAGGGGAGGTTGGCTACACCTTC.

This clone was counted a single time. This chain uses TRBV5-6 with TRBJ1-1; 7 bases match TRBD1. The V gene's germline CDR1 is SGHDT and CDR2 YYEEEE. V was clipped by 6 bases and J by 4 bases; unmatched bases: 15. This CDR3 region has 16 residues. This CDR3 is CASTIGVGGLSTEAFF. The CDR3 DNA is TGTGCCAGCACTATTGGGGTAGGGGGCTTGAGCACTGAAGCTTTCTTT.

V gene TRBV20-1 combines with J gene TRBJ2-7; 14 nucleotides align to TRBD2. Germline V gives CDR1 DFQATT, CDR2 SNEGSKA (reference sequence). This CDR3 comprises 18 residues. The J segment lost 2 bases and the V segment lost 3 bases, leaving 12 bases of the junction unmatched. CDR3 amino acids: CSASVAGTSGRGPYEQYF. DNA for the CDR3: TGCAGTGCTAGTGTTGCCGGGACTAGCGGGAGAGGACCCTACGAGCAGTACTTC.

The chain carries TRBV6-1 and TRBJ2-5; 9 positions match TRBD1. The V gene's germline CDR1 is MNHNS and CDR2 SASEGT. Unmatched junction bases numbered 10, after V lost 6 bases and J lost 5 bases. The CDR3 totals 15 residues. The CDR3 protein is CASRTRTGGWETQYF. In DNA, the CDR3 is TGTGCCAGCAGAACACGAACAGGGGGCTGGGAGACCCAGTACTTC.

V usage is TRBV19 and J usage is TRBJ1-1; D is undetermined. Germline CDR1 is LNHDA and CDR2 is SQIVND (reference sequence). This CDR3 has 14 amino acids. V dropped 3 bases and J dropped 1 base, with 9 bases sitting between them. The CDR3 is CASSMGGANTEAFF. The CDR3, as DNA: TGTGCCAGTAGTATGGGTGGAGCGAACACTGAAGCTTTCTTT.

The V call is TRBV13, the J call TRBJ2-3; no firm D call. This CDR3 comprises 17 residues. Between the trimmed V and J ends, which lost 6 bases and 3 bases, there was a span of 22 bases. Germline V gene lookup returns CDR1 PRHDT and CDR2 FYEKMQ (reference sequence). Here the CDR3 reads CASSSPKLPGLTDTQYF. Written as DNA, the CDR3 is TGTGCCAGCAGTTCACCCAAACTCCCCGGTCTAACAGATACGCAGTATTTT.

The chain carries TRBV7-9 and TRBJ2-7; 8 bases agree with TRBD2. Per germline, CDR1 SEHNR and CDR2 FQNEAQ (reference sequence). The V segment lost 6 bases and the J segment 3 bases; nucleotides outside the gene matches: 19. The CDR3 runs 18 residues. CDR3 nucleotide sequence: TGTGCCAGCAGTCTTAGGTCTAGCGGGCCCTCGGAGAGCTACGAGCAGTACTTC. Its protein product is CASSLRSSGPSESYEQYF.

The chain has TRBV28 and TRBJ1-1, with D possibly matching TRBD1 (5 bases). Germline assignment: CDR1 MDHEN and CDR2 SYDVKM. This CDR3 contains 15 residues. V dropped 3 bases and J dropped 1 base, with 12 bases sitting between them. CDR3 sequence: CASSFPGRGNTEAFF. DNA for the CDR3: TGTGCCAGCAGTTTCCCGGGACGGGGGAACACTGAAGCTTTCTTT.

The genes are TRBV4-1 and TRBJ2-3; 10 nucleotides agree with TRBD2. The V gene end was trimmed by 1 base and the J gene end by 4 bases; junction bases not matched to a gene: 11. The germline CDR1 and CDR2 sequences are MGHRA and YSYEKL. This CDR3 contains 18 residues. The CDR3 protein is CASSQGSSGSAGSDTQYF. CDR3 sequence (DNA): TGCGCCAGCAGCCAAGGATCTAGCGGGAGCGCCGGGTCAGATACGCAGTATTTT.

The rearrangement links TRBV30 to TRBJ1-2; D gene uncertain. The CDR3 runs 10 residues. With 1 base removed from V and 7 bases from J, the gap between germline ends came to 4 bases. CDR1 GTSNPN and CDR2 SVGIG come from the germline V gene (reference sequence). The CDR3, as DNA: TGTGCCTGGAGTGACTCTGGCTACACCTTC. This codes for CAWSDSGYTF.

CDR3 in amino acids: CATSDLMGYEQFF. The CDR3 bases are TGTGCCACCAGTGATTTGATGGGCTATGAGCAGTTCTTC. J is TRBJ2-1 and V is TRBV24-1; no reliable D call. There are 13 residues in the CDR3. Deletions cut 0 bases from V and 8 bases from J, with 7 bases between. CDR1 and CDR2 from the germline V gene are KGHDR and SFDVKD.

CDR3 in amino acids: CASSSNIGLAGSTDTQYF. The CDR3 nucleotides read TGTGCCAGCAGCTCAAACATTGGACTAGCGGGGAGCACAGATACGCAGTATTTT. This rearrangement joins TRBV7-9 to TRBJ2-3, with TRBD2 identical over 12 bases. V lost 4 bases to trimming and J lost 0 bases; unmatched junction nucleotides: 8. This CDR3 region has 18 residues. Germline V lookup: CDR1 SEHNR, CDR2 FQNEAQ (reference sequence).